The sequence of this TCR beta chain was determined in a study of shared clonotypes between healthy human individuals (dated by TCRdb to 2020 to 2022). About the full investigation: Three men and two women, aged 18 to 49 years, made up the cohort. To estimate repertoire size and how much clonotype sharing occurs between individuals, the study deeply sequenced the blood TCR repertoires of roughly 5 healthy adults. To increase sequencing depth and limit assay-specific biases, TCR repertoire library preparation and sequencing were carried out by different laboratories using diverse techniques. Between about 0.9 and 10 billion PBMCs per donor were obtained by leukapheresis.

The CDR3 has 16 amino acids, counting the end cysteine and phenylalanine. The read is trimmed to its CDR3 DNA, 48 bases read in frame from base 1. The junction shows trimming of 2 bases on V and 4 bases on J, and the gene matches do not reach 9 bases of it. In the germline V gene (reference sequence), CDR1 corresponds to SEHNR and CDR2 to FQNEAQ. Using the deep immunoSEQ assay, multiplex PCR amplified TCR CDR3 regions from genomic DNA. Genomic DNA extracted from each cell subset was distributed evenly over all wells of several immunoSEQ 96-well plates, and each plate served as one replicate. For unsorted PBMC, roughly 0.3 ug of genomic DNA, equivalent to around 30,000 T cell genomes, went into each replicate PCR. Unsorted PBMC genomic DNA was sequenced across ten immunoSEQ deep assay plates. The purified libraries were quantified using a Qubit 3.0 fluorometer, sized with a Bioanalyzer 2100, and then quantified again using the KAPA Library Quantification kit. A separate single-read 150-cycle Illumina NextSeq 550 flow cell was used to sequence each immunoSEQ 96-well plate. Regarding the original processing steps: Because the immunoSEQ output held only junctional sequences and lacked quality scores, the filtering could not match the filtering applied to full-length reads. To assign V/J genes and CDR3, sequences were annotated using PyIR, a Python wrapper for IgBLAST v1.9, with IMGT germline references. Reads were removed for weak V/J assignments (E-value above 1e-6), missing CDR3, stop codons, out-of-frame junctions, or ambiguous translated residues. V3J clonotypes were defined as sequences sharing an identical inferred V gene, J gene, and CDR3 amino acid sequence. The percentage overlap between two repertoires was calculated by dividing the number of shared unique clonotypes by the size of the smaller repertoire. RTK rarefaction, the Chao1 estimator, and Recon v2.1 estimates of unobserved clonotypes were used to assess repertoire richness. TCRdb provides this immuneACCESS table in a form limited to in-frame rearrangements. Some clones are lacking; in checked studies, under half of them reflect an unresolved V gene, and why the rest are absent is not known. The V and J calls and clone size were taken over from that table, and D and trimming were inferred from the DNA. This sample has around 530,000 clones in its table, and roughly four fifths of those were observed once. 12% of the sample comes from the top ten.

A word on this clone: Its target antigen remains unknown. No much larger clonotype is one base removed from it; base qualities were not supplied.

The donors were healthy, HIV-negative adults with no recently reported acute infections or vaccinations. All donors were Caucasian adults living in Nashville, Tennessee, USA. For unsorted samples, 90 million to 95 million PBMCs were counted, and genomic DNA was extracted using the QIAamp DNA Blood Mini kit. Blood was obtained by leukapheresis, after which PBMCs were separated by Ficoll-Histopaque density gradient centrifugation and cryopreserved in liquid nitrogen vapor phase. The paper's findings and limits, for the study overall: Pairwise subsampling led to the expectation that sequencing depth would affect the degree of clonotype sharing among donors. Sampling was restricted to blood, and TCR repertoires in tissue are likely to differ from TCR repertoires in blood. The small number of donors limited the genetic and exposure-history diversity represented.

This sequence originates from a woman aged 40 to 49 in good health. Some clones in this sample may be carry-over from other donors' samples. The sequenced sample was PBMCs. Recombination joined TRBV7-9 with TRBJ2-5, with 8 bases matching TRBD1. The CDR3 region reads CASSLIPGQESETQYF. The sequenced DNA: TGTGCCAGCAGCTTAATTCCGGGACAGGAGTCAGAGACCCAGTACTTC.